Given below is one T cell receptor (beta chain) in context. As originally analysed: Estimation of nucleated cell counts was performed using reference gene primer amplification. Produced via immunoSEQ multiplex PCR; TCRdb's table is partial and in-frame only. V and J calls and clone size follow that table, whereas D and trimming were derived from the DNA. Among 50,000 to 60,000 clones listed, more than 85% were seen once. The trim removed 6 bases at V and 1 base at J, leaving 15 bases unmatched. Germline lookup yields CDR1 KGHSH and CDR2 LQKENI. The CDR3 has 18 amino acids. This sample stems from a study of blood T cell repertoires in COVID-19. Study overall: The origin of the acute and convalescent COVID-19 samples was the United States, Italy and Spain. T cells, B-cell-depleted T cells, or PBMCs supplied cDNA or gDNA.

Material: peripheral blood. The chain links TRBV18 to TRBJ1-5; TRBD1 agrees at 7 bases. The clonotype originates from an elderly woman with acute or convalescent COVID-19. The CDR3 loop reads CASSPVDRDYRSNQPQHF. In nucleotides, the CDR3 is TGTGCCAGCTCCCCAGTAGACAGGGATTATAGAAGCAATCAGCCCCAGCATTTT.